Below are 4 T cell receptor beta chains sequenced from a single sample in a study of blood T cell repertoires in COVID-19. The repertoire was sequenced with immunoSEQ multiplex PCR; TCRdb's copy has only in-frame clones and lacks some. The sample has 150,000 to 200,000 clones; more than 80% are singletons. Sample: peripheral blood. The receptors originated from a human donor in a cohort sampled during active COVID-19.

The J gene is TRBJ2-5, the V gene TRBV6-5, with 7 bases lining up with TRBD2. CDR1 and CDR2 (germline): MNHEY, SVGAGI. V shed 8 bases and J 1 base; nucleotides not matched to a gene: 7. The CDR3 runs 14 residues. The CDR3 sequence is CASSYWGGQETQYF. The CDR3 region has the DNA TGTGCCAGCTCATACTGGGGGGGCCAAGAGACCCAGTACTTC.

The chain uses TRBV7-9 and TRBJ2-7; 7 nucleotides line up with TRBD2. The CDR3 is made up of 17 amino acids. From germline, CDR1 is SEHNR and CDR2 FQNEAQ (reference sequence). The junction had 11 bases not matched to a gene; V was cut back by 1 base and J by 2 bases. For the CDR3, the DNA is TGTGCCAGCAGCTTAGTCGCGGGAGCGGACCTGACCTACGAGCAGTACTTC. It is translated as CASSLVAGADLTYEQYF.

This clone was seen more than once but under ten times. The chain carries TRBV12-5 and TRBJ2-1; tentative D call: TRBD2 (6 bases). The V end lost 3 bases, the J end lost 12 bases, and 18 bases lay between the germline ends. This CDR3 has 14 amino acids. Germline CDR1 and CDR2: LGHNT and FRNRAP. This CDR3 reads CASGLAGAGVWQFF. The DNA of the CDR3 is TGTGCTAGTGGTTTAGCGGGCGCCGGTGTATGGCAGTTCTTC.

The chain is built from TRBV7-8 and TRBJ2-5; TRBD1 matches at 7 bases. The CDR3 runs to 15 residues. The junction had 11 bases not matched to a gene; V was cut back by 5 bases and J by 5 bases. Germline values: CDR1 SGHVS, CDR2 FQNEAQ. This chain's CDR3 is CASSPTGAPRETQYF. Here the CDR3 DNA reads TGTGCCAGCAGCCCCACAGGGGCCCCCCGGGAGACCCAGTACTTC.